This T cell receptor (beta chain) was observed in a study of spatial heterogeneity in lung cancer. Each CDR3 protein gets one entry after TCRdb re-called the 5' RACE reads with MiXCR. The table has some 83,000 distinct CDR3 sequences, 8% seen once. Described time point: sample taken at primary tumor resection. Donation came from about 72 patients with untreated early-stage non-small cell lung cancer. Whole RNA, isolated from tumor, nontumor lung or frozen PBMC, was sequenced without prior sorting. The CDR3 has 13 amino acids. Trimming cost V 5 bases and J 5 bases, with 14 bases left between them. In germline, CDR1 is DFQATT, CDR2 SNEGSKA (reference sequence). There are many counts of this clonotype.

The chain employs TRBV20-1 and TRBJ2-3; D gene unclear. Material: PBMCs, obtained at surgery. The clonotype comes from a male donor with early-stage non-small cell lung cancer. In DNA, the CDR3 is TGCAGTGCTCCCCCCCAATGGGGAGATACGCAGTATTTT. Its protein is CSAPPQWGDTQYF.